The 3 T cell receptor beta chains listed next were all sequenced from one sample in a study of T cells expressing NK-cell markers. No DNA is given; TCRdb re-called the 5' RACE reads and lists each CDR3 protein once. The repertoire shows around 380,000 distinct CDR3 sequences; the top ten hold approximately 12%. The specimen was blood T cells: a sorted CD56 or NKG2C T cell subset, CD4+ or CD8+ T cells, or bulk PBMC T cells (not recorded which). These receptors were obtained from a woman aged 50 to 65 in good health.

This CDR3 reads CSAETRGSADTQYF. The rearrangement links TRBV20-1 to TRBJ2-3. Per the germline V gene, CDR1 is DFQATT and CDR2 is SNEGSKA (reference sequence). The CDR3 consists of 14 residues.

V and J are TRBV5-1 and TRBJ2-6; TCRdb's D call of TRBD2 is untestable without DNA. The CDR3 is 19 residues long. Germline CDR1 is SGHRS and CDR2 is YFSETQ. This chain's CDR3 is CASSLLTSLAISGANVLTF.

V is TRBV12-3 or TRBV12-4 and J is TRBJ2-3; checking the TCRdb D call of TRBD2 is not possible without DNA. The length of the CDR3 is 18 residues. The CDR3 loop reads CASSLLAGGPSWTDTQYF.